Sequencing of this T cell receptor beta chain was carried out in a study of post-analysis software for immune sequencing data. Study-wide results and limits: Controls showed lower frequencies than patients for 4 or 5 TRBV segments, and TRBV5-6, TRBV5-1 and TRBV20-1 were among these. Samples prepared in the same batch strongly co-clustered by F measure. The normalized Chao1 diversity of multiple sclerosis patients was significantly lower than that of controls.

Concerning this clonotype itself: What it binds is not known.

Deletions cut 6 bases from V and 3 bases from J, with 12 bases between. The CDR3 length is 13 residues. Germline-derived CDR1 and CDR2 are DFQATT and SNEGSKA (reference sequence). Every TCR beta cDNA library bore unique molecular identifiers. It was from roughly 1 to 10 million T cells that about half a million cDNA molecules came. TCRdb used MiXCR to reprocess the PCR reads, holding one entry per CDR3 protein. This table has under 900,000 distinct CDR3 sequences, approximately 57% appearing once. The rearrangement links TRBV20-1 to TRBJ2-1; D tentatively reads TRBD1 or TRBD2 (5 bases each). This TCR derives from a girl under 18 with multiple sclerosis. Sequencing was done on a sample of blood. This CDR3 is CSATRDHYNEQFF. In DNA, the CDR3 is TGCAGTGCCACCCGGGACCACTACAATGAGCAGTTCTTC.